This T cell receptor beta chain was captured in a study of TIL therapy for anti-PD-1-resistant metastatic lung cancer. The wider study: Most patients had lung adenocarcinoma; several tumors were EGFR-mutant, two ALK-rearranged; half smoked currently or formerly. Tumors carried a median about 1.5 non-synonymous mutations per megabase.

Sequencing used immunoSEQ v3. The protocol was immunoSEQ multiplex PCR, while the TCRdb copy is restricted to in-frame clones and leaves out a portion. The sample lists 35,000 to 55,000 clones, 70% to 85% seen once, with roughly 15% in the top ten. Time point described: pre-treatment sample, taken before nivolumab and TIL therapy. This clone was counted a few times. The source of this sequence is a man in his 70s with non-small cell lung cancer. The sample was blood, taken at baseline.

The DNA for the CDR3 is TGTGCCAGTAGCTTCCGGGACCCCTATGGCTACACCTTC. It yields the protein CASSFRDPYGYTF. This sequence joins TRBV19 and TRBJ1-2; D might be TRBD1 (5 bases). V shed 6 bases and J shed 4 bases, with 12 bases lying between them. Per germline, CDR1 LNHDA and CDR2 SQIVND (reference sequence). The CDR3 extends over 13 amino acids.